This TCR beta chain stems from a study of blood T cells in healthy people across ages. About the research overall: Through template switching, about one barcoded beta molecule was captured per two T cells, as measured in model experiments.

The people who gave samples were healthy Caucasians from Russia, aged 6 to 90. A second 7 to 11 cycle PCR used barcoded and J-beta primers. TCRdb re-derived calls from the 5' RACE reads in MiXCR, one entry per CDR3 protein. The sample holds roughly 1.7 million distinct CDR3 sequences; roughly 32% are singletons and the top ten take approximately 10%. V shed 10 bases and J shed 2 bases, with 1 base lying between them. The CDR3 is 9 amino acids. The germline V gene has CDR1 SEHNR and CDR2 FQNEAQ (reference sequence). The rearrangement links TRBV7-9 to TRBJ2-3; no clear D. The sequenced sample was blood. This clonotype originated in a woman in her 30s in good health. The CDR3 DNA reads as TGTGCCACCACAGATACGCAGTATTTT. Amino acids: CATTDTQYF.